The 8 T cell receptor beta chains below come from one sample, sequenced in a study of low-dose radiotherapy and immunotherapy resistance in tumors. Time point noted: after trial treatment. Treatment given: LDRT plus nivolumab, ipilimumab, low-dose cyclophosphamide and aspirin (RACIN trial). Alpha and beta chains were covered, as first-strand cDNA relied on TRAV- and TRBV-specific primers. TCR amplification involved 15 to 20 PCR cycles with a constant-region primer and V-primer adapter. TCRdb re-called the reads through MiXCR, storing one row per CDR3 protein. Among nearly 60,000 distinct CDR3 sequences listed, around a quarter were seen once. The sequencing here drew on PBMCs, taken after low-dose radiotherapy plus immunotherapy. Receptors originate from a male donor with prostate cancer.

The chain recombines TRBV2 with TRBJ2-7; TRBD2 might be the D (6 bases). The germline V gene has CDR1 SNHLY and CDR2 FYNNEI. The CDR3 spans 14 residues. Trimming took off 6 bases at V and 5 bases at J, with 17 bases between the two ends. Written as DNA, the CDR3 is TGTGCCAGCAGGGATACCTTCGGGGGACACGAGCAGTACTTC. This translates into CASRDTFGGHEQYF.

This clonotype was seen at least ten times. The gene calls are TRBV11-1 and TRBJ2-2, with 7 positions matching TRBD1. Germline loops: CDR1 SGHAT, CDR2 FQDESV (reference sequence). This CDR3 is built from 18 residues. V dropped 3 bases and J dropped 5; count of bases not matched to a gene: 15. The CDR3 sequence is CASSLGSTGRVSTGELFF. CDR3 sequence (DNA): TGTGCCAGCAGCTTGGGGTCGACAGGGAGAGTCTCGACCGGGGAGCTGTTTTTT. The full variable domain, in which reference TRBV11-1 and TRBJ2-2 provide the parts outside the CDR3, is EAEVAQSPRYKITEKSQAVAFWCDPISGHATLYWYRQILGQGPELLVQFQDESVVDDSQLPKDRFSAERLKGVDSTLKIQPAELGDSAMYLCASSLGSTGRVSTGELFFGEGSRLTVL.

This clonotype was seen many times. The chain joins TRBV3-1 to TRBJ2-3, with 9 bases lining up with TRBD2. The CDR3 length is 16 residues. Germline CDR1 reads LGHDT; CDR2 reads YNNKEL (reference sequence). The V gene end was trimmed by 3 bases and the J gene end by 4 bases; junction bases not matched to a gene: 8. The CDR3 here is CASSQSAGGSSDTQYF. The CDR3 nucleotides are TGTGCCAGCAGCCAGTCAGCGGGGGGTTCATCAGATACGCAGTATTTT.

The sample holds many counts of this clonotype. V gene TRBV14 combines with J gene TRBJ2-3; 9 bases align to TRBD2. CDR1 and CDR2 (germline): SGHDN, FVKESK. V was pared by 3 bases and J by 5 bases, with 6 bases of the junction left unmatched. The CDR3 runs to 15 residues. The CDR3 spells CASSHNSGRLDTQYF. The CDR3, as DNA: TGTGCCAGCAGCCACAATAGCGGGAGACTAGATACGCAGTATTTT. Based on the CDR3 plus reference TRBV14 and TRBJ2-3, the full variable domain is EAGVTQFPSHSVIEKGQTVTLRCDPISGHDNLYWYRRVMGKEIKFLLHFVKESKQDESGMPNNRFLAERTGGTYSTLKVQPAELEDSGVYFCASSHNSGRLDTQYFGPGTRLTVL.

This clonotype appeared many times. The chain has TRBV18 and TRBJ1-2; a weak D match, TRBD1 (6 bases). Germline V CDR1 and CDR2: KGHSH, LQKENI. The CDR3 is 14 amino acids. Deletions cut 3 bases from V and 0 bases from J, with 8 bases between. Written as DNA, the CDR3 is TGTGCCAGCTCACCCGGACAGTCTAACTATGGCTACACCTTC. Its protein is CASSPGQSNYGYTF.

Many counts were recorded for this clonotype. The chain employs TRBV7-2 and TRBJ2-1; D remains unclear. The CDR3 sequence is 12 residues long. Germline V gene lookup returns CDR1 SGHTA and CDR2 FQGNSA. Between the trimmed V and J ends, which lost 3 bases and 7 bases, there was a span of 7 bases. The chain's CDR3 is CASSFQRNEQFF. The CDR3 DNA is TGTGCCAGCAGCTTTCAGCGTAATGAGCAGTTCTTC.

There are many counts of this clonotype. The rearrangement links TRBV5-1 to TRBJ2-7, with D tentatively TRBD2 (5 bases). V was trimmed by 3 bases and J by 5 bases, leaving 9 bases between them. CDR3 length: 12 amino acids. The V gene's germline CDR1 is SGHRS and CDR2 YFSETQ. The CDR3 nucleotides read TGCGCCAGCAGCTGGGCCGGGAACGAGCAGTACTTC. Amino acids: CASSWAGNEQYF.

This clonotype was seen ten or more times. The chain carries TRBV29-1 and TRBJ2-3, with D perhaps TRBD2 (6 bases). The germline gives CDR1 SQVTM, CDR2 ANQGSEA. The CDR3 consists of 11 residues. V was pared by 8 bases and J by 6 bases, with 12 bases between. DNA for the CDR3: TGCAGCACACTGGGAGGTGATACGCAGTATTTT. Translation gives CSTLGGDTQYF.